The rows below give T cell receptor beta chains drawn from one sample of a study of T cells in localized non-small cell lung cancer. Sequenced by immunoSEQ multiplex PCR; TCRdb stores in-frame clones only, minus some. Of 70,000 or so clones in the sample, roughly 80% are singletons; the top ten hold around 1.3%. The sequenced sample was peripheral blood, obtained before any cancer treatment. The receptor set was obtained from a female donor older than 55 with stage I lung adenocarcinoma. Both conserved end residues are part of each CDR3. Fields, in order: V gene, D gene, J gene, clone size, CDR3 DNA, CDR3 protein. D genes are given only for firm matches. Clone size is given for some rows only: seen once, a few or many times, or a class if the clone is expanded.

>TRBV5-6|NA|TRBJ2-7|NA
TGTGCCAGCAGCCTCGTCGGCTCCTACGAGCAGTACTTC
CASSLVGSYEQYF
>TRBV9|TRBD2|TRBJ2-2|once
TGTGCCAGCAGCGGACTAGCGGGAGAGGGCGTGAGGGGGTACACCGGGGAGCTGTTTTTT
CASSGLAGEGVRGYTGELFF
>TRBV19|NA|TRBJ1-1|NA
TGTGCCAGTAGTTCGACGACGAACACTGAAGCTTTCTTT
CASSSTTNTEAFF
>TRBV5-1|NA|TRBJ2-5|NA
TGCGCCAGCAGCTTTACGGGGGGCCGGGAGACCCAGTACTTC
CASSFTGGRETQYF
>TRBV7-9|NA|TRBJ1-1|NA
TGTGCCAGCAGCCCTAGCCCAGAGCGGGACACTGAAGCTTTCTTT
CASSPSPERDTEAFF
>TRBV5-1|TRBD1|TRBJ2-1|NA
TGCGCCAGCAGCATAGAACAGGGGGCCTTGTACAATGAGCAGTTCTTC
CASSIEQGALYNEQFF
>TRBV6-5|NA|TRBJ1-4|NA
TGTGCCAGCAGTTACTCGTACTATGAAAAACTGTTTTTT
CASSYSYYEKLFF
>TRBV15|NA|TRBJ2-2|NA
TGTGCCACCAGCAGAGGGGTACCCGCGAACACCGGGGAGCTGTTTTTT
CATSRGVPANTGELFF
>TRBV19|NA|TRBJ1-1|NA
TGTGCCAGTAGTAAGGAGCCCCAAATGGACACTGAAGCTTTCTTT
CASSKEPQMDTEAFF
>TRBV7-9|NA|TRBJ2-2|NA
TGTGCCAGCAGCTTCTGGACACAAAACACCGGGGAGCTGTTTTTT
CASSFWTQNTGELFF
>TRBV10-3|TRBD2|TRBJ2-3|NA
TGTGCCATCAGTGAGCACGGGACTAGCGGGAGTACAGATACGCAGTATTTT
CAISEHGTSGSTDTQYF
>TRBV6-5|TRBD1|TRBJ1-5|NA
TGTGCCAGCAGCCCGACAGGGAGGGAGGATCAGCCCCAGCATTTT
CASSPTGREDQPQHF
>TRBV6-5|NA|TRBJ2-3|NA
TGTGCCAGCAGCCCCCGCCCACGGGGAGATACGCAGTATTTT
CASSPRPRGDTQYF
>TRBV19|NA|TRBJ2-7|NA
TGTGCCAGTAGTCCGTTGGCAGGGAGCTCCTACGAGCAGTACTTC
CASSPLAGSSYEQYF
>TRBV5-1|TRBD2|TRBJ2-2|NA
TGCGCCAGCAGCTTGGCCGCTAGCGGGGTATCTGGCGGGGAGCTGTTTTTT
CASSLAASGVSGGELFF
>TRBV6-4|TRBD2|TRBJ2-2|NA
TGTGCCAGCAAGGTAGCGGGAGATGCCGGGGAGCTGTTTTTT
CASKVAGDAGELFF
>TRBV10-3|NA|TRBJ2-2|NA
TGTGCCATCAGTGAGTCGGGGTACACCGGGGAGCTGTTTTTT
CAISESGYTGELFF
>TRBV5-5|NA|TRBJ2-1|NA
TGTGCCAGCAGCTTGGTTGGCTATGGGCAGTTCTTC
CASSLVGYGQFF
>TRBV5-1|TRBD1|TRBJ1-2|NA
TGCGCCAGCACCTTTGGGACAGGAAACTATGGCTACACCTTC
CASTFGTGNYGYTF
>TRBV5-1|TRBD1|TRBJ1-4|NA
TGCGCCAGCAGCACTGGGACAGGGGGCAATGAAAAACTGTTTTTT
CASSTGTGGNEKLFF
>TRBV2|NA|TRBJ1-5|NA
TGTGCCAGCAGTCCAGATTCGGGGCACAATCAGCCCCAGCATTTT
CASSPDSGHNQPQHF
>TRBV29-1|NA|TRBJ1-1|few
TGCAGCGTTGGAGGAATTGAAGCTTTCTTT
CSVGGIEAFF
>TRBV27|TRBD1|TRBJ2-7|NA
TGTGCCAGCAGTTTATTGACAGGGGTCTCCTACGAGCAGTACTTC
CASSLLTGVSYEQYF
>TRBV19|TRBD1|TRBJ1-5|NA
TGTGCCAGTAGGGTCAAGGGGGCTAGGAGCAATCAGCCCCAGCATTTT
CASRVKGARSNQPQHF
>TRBV28|NA|TRBJ1-6|NA
TGTGCCAGCAGTTTATTTCGTAATTCACCCCTCCACTTT
CASSLFRNSPLHF
>TRBV6-5|TRBD1|TRBJ1-1|NA
TGTGCCAGCACTTCTTACGGACAGGGTTGGACTGAAGCTTTCTTT
CASTSYGQGWTEAFF
>TRBV13|NA|TRBJ1-6|NA
TGTGCCAGCAGCTTCTACCCTCCGTATTCACCCCTCCACTTT
CASSFYPPYSPLHF
>TRBV7-9|NA|TRBJ1-1|NA
TGTGCCAGCAGCTTCTTACACAAAAACACTGAAGCTTTCTTT
CASSFLHKNTEAFF
>TRBV27|NA|TRBJ1-5|NA
TGTGCCAGCAGCCCCGACAGCGTAGGACGGCAGCCCCAGCATTTT
CASSPDSVGRQPQHF
>TRBV5-1|NA|TRBJ2-1|NA
TGCGCCAGCAGCTTGCAGGGCAGCAGCTCCTACAATGAGCAGTTCTTC
CASSLQGSSSYNEQFF
>TRBV28|NA|TRBJ1-5|NA
TGTGCCAGCAGCCTACTCCAGGCTTTCCAGCCCCAGCATTTT
CASSLLQAFQPQHF
>TRBV11-3|NA|TRBJ1-1|once
TGTGCCAGCAGCACCTACAGGACTGAAGCTTTCTTT
CASSTYRTEAFF
>TRBV11-3|NA|TRBJ2-3|NA
TGTGCCAGCAGCGCAGGGGTTATCACAGATACGCAGTATTTT
CASSAGVITDTQYF